These T cell receptor beta chains were read from a single sample in a study of radiotherapy plus CTLA-4 blockade in lung cancer. The repertoire was sequenced with immunoSEQ multiplex PCR; TCRdb's copy has only in-frame clones and lacks some. The table lists around 91,000 clones, around 90% of them singletons. The specimen comprised peripheral blood, sampled from a patient treated with radiotherapy plus ipilimumab. The origin of the receptors is a human donor with non-small cell lung cancer that progressed on radiotherapy plus ipilimumab. CDR3s include the opening cysteine and the closing phenylalanine or tryptophan. The D gene is left open where the match is weak. Part of the rows lack a size; the others show once, few, many or a class for expanded clones.

v_call	j_call	d_call	clone_size	cdr3_nt	cdr3_aa
TRBV2	TRBJ2-1	TRBD2	.	TGTGCCAGCAGCCGAACTAGCGGGAGGGCCGAGGAGCAGTTCTTC	CASSRTSGRAEEQFF
TRBV6-6	TRBJ2-1	TRBD1	.	TGTGCCAGCAGTTCTACAGGGGGGAGTGTTGGTGAGCAGTTCTTC	CASSSTGGSVGEQFF
TRBV25-1	TRBJ1-1	.	.	TGTGCCAGCAGGCCGCTGGGGAACACTGAAGCTTTCTTT	CASRPLGNTEAFF
TRBV5-1	TRBJ2-3	TRBD2	.	TGCGCCAGTGCCGAAGCGGGAGTGGCCGATACGCAGTATTTT	CASAEAGVADTQYF
TRBV11-3	TRBJ1-2	.	.	TGTGCCAGCAGCTTAGGAGGCCTACACTATGGCTACACCTTC	CASSLGGLHYGYTF
TRBV30	TRBJ1-5	.	.	TGTGCCTGGAGTGGAACAAGCTATCAGCCCCAGCATTTT	CAWSGTSYQPQHF
TRBV2	TRBJ2-7	.	.	TGTGCCAGCCTCCTCTTCAGGGCTAATAACGAGCAGTACTTC	CASLLFRANNEQYF
TRBV18	TRBJ2-7	TRBD2	.	TGTGCCAGCTCACCTCTTGGTAGCGGGAGAAGGGACGAGCAGTACTTC	CASSPLGSGRRDEQYF
TRBV2	TRBJ1-4	TRBD1	.	TGTGCCAGCAGTGAAGAAGGGAGGGGGCTTTCAAAACTGTTTTTT	CASSEEGRGLSKLFF
TRBV10-2	TRBJ2-1	.	.	TGCGCCAGCAGTGACTTAAGCAGGGGTCCTAAAGTCTACAATGAGCAGTTCTTC	CASSDLSRGPKVYNEQFF
TRBV27	TRBJ2-1	.	few	TGTGCCAGCAGTCTCGGGTCCTACAATGAGCAGTTCTTC	CASSLGSYNEQFF